The 19 T cell receptor beta chains below come from one sample, sequenced in a study of OX40 agonist ivuxolimab in advanced cancers. Assay: immunoSEQ multiplex PCR; the TCRdb copy retains only in-frame clones and omits some. The table has 45,000 to 55,000 clones, 65% to 85% seen once. The source material was CD4+ or CD8+ T cells sorted from blood, sampled in a trial of the OX40 agonist ivuxolimab. The receptors were sampled from an adult with an advanced solid tumor such as melanoma, head and neck, liver or kidney cancer.

The V gene is TRBV7-6, the J gene TRBJ2-2; D possibly uses TRBD1 or TRBD2 (6 bases each). This CDR3 region has 15 residues. Germline V gene data show CDR1 as SGHVS and CDR2 as FNYEAQ. V shed 1 base and J shed 4 bases, with 10 bases lying between them. CDR3 protein: CASSLEGGLTGELFF. CDR3 DNA: TGTGCCAGCAGCTTAGAGGGGGGCCTCACCGGGGAGCTGTTTTTT.

The genes are TRBV13 and TRBJ1-1, with 11 bases that match TRBD1. The CDR3 is 15 amino acids. The ends lost 1 base at V and 10 bases at J; junction bases unmatched: 8. Germline values: CDR1 PRHDT, CDR2 FYEKMQ (reference sequence). CDR3 region: CASSLVGQGARGAFF. CDR3 DNA: TGTGCCAGCAGCTTAGTTGGACAGGGGGCGCGGGGAGCTTTCTTT.

The genes are TRBV21-1 and TRBJ1-1; the table's D call TRBD1 went unverified against the DNA. TRBV21-1 represents a pseudogene. This CDR3 comprises 14 residues. The CDR3 DNA is TGTGCCAGCAGCGCCTTCCCAGTGAACACTGAAGCTTTCTTT. As protein: CASSAFPVNTEAFF.

The genes are TRBV4-1 and TRBJ2-3; tentatively, D is TRBD2 (6 bases). This CDR3 spans 17 amino acids. CDR1 MGHRA and CDR2 YSYEKL come from the germline V gene. With 2 bases removed from V and 2 bases from J, the gap between germline ends came to 17 bases. CDR3 loop: CASSQLLSGGITDTQYF. CDR3 in DNA: TGCGCCAGCAGCCAACTTCTTAGCGGTGGGATCACAGATACGCAGTATTTT.

Only a few counts were recorded for this clone. The V call is TRBV5-6, the J call TRBJ2-4; D unclear. CDR1 and CDR2 from the germline V gene are SGHDT and YYEEEE. Trimming left V 0 bases short and J 6 bases short, with 7 bases between. This CDR3 spans 13 amino acids. The CDR3 loop is CASSLGSINIQYF. In nucleotides, the CDR3 is TGTGCCAGCAGCTTGGGGAGCATAAACATTCAGTACTTC.

The chain joins TRBV21-1 to TRBJ1-2; TRBD1, the table's D call, lacks a check against the DNA. TRBV21-1 is recorded as a pseudogene. CDR3 length equals 19 residues. CDR3 amino acids: CASSPHLRQGNQANYGYTF. CDR3 sequence (DNA): TGTGCCAGCAGCCCGCACCTTCGACAGGGGAACCAAGCTAACTATGGCTACACCTTC.

In nucleotides, the CDR3 is TGTGCCAGCAGTTTAGATAGCGGGGGGGCGATTAGCACAGATACGCAGTATTTT. Its translation: CASSLDSGGAISTDTQYF. V is TRBV27 and J is TRBJ2-3, with 11 positions matching TRBD2. This CDR3 comprises 18 residues. Per the germline V gene, CDR1 is MNHEY and CDR2 is SMNVEV (reference sequence). V gave up 2 bases and J gave up 0 bases; unmatched junction bases: 7.

The chain recombines TRBV7-9 with TRBJ1-1; the D is unclear. The length of the CDR3 is 14 residues. Looked up from germline, CDR1 is SEHNR and CDR2 is FQNEAQ (reference sequence). Between the trimmed V and J ends, which lost 8 bases and 3 bases, there was a span of 16 bases. The CDR3 sequence is CASGRAPRHTEAFF. The CDR3 DNA sequence: TGTGCCAGCGGACGGGCCCCGAGGCACACTGAAGCTTTCTTT.

V usage is TRBV5-1 and J usage is TRBJ1-2; D remains ambiguous. V lost 0 bases to trimming and J lost 6 bases, with 12 bases between them. The CDR3 covers 14 residues. CDR1 and CDR2 (germline): SGHRS, YFSETQ. The CDR3 coding sequence is TGCGCCAGCAGCTTGGAGGCCGGGAGGAATGGCTACACCTTC. Protein sequence: CASSLEAGRNGYTF.

The chain links TRBV7-2 to TRBJ2-4; possible D gene TRBD2, 6 bases. The CDR3 totals 13 residues. The germline CDR1 and CDR2 sequences are SGHTA and FQGNSA. The germline V and J ends were trimmed by 2 bases and 9 bases, with 11 bases remaining between them. In DNA, the CDR3 is TGTGCCAGCAGCTTAACTGGGGGAGGCATTCAGTACTTC. This sequence encodes CASSLTGGGIQYF.

The chain uses TRBV12-5 and TRBJ1-2, with D perhaps matching TRBD1 (5 bases). This CDR3 spans 16 amino acids. CDR1 is LGHNT, CDR2 FRNRAP, per germline. Trimming took off 7 bases at V and 8 bases at J, with 26 bases between the two ends. CDR3 sequence: CASDRGREVRGLGYTF. In nucleotides, the CDR3 is TGTGCTAGTGATCGGGGGAGGGAGGTCCGAGGATTAGGCTACACCTTC. Filled out from reference TRBV12-5 and TRBJ1-2, the complete variable domain reads DARVTQTPRHKVTEMGQEVTMRCQPILGHNTVFWYRQTMMQGLELLAYFRNRAPLDDSGMPKDRFSAEMPDATLATLKIQPSEPRDSAVYFCASDRGREVRGLGYTFGSGTRLTVV.

The chain joins TRBV7-2 to TRBJ1-6, with D unresolved. The germline gives CDR1 SGHTA, CDR2 FQGNSA. The germline V and J ends were trimmed by 1 base and 7 bases, with 14 bases remaining between them. This CDR3 is built from 16 residues. The CDR3 spells CASSLGGMRLNSPLHF. CDR3 coding DNA: TGTGCCAGCAGCTTAGGGGGAATGCGATTAAATTCACCCCTCCACTTT. Full variable domain (remainder filled in from reference TRBV7-2 and TRBJ1-6): GAGVSQSPSNKVTEKGKDVELRCDPISGHTALYWYRQSLGQGLEFLIYFQGNSAPDKSGLPSDRFSAERTGGSVSTLTIQRTQQEDSAVYLCASSLGGMRLNSPLHFGNGTRLTVT.

Note on this clone: Other nucleotide sequences in the sample specify the same CDR3. V is TRBV30 and J is TRBJ2-3; D is perhaps TRBD2 (6 bases). Trimming stripped 2 bases from V and 3 bases from J, with 9 bases between. The germline V gene encodes CDR1 GTSNPN and CDR2 SVGIG (reference sequence). The CDR3 contains 13 residues. CDR3 sequence: CAWSPGVTDTQYF. The CDR3 DNA follows: TGTGCCTGGAGTCCGGGGGTAACAGATACGCAGTATTTT.

This clone has only one observation. V usage is TRBV7-2 and J usage is TRBJ2-1, with TRBD2 as a possible D gene (7 bases). Per germline, CDR1 SGHTA and CDR2 FQGNSA. There are 18 residues in the CDR3. The V and J ends lost 2 bases and 1 base respectively, with 18 bases between them. CDR3 sequence reads: CASSLPSGGGVSYNEQFF. The CDR3 DNA follows: TGTGCCAGCAGCTTACCCTCGGGGGGCGGGGTGTCCTACAATGAGCAGTTCTTC.

The chain combines TRBV2 with TRBJ1-2, with TRBD1 identical over 7 bases. The junction had 9 bases not matched to a gene; V was cut back by 6 bases and J by 8 bases. Germline CDR1 is SNHLY and CDR2 is FYNNEI. The CDR3 runs 13 residues. CDR3 sequence: CASRGGGAGGYTF. CDR3 DNA: TGTGCCAGCAGAGGAGGGGGCGCTGGCGGCTACACCTTC.

The chain carries TRBV19 and TRBJ2-1; TRBD2 might be the D (6 bases). Germline V gene data show CDR1 as LNHDA and CDR2 as SQIVND (reference sequence). The ends were cut back, 7 bases at V and 4 bases at J, with 20 bases in the middle. This CDR3 comprises 16 residues. The CDR3: CASKSTPAGSYNEQFF. In DNA form, the CDR3 reads TGTGCCAGTAAAAGTACCCCGGCGGGATCTTACAATGAGCAGTTCTTC.

This clone has just a few counts. The chain uses TRBV4-3 and TRBJ2-5; tentative D call: TRBD1 (5 bases). Trimming removed 3 bases at V and 1 base at J, with 6 bases between. Germline V gene lookup returns CDR1 LGHNA and CDR2 YSLEER. CDR3 length: 13 residues. This CDR3 is CASSHTGQETQYF. The CDR3 DNA is TGCGCCAGCAGCCATACAGGCCAAGAGACCCAGTACTTC.

The chain uses TRBV5-4 and TRBJ2-4, with 9 nucleotides matching TRBD1. The CDR3 sequence is 16 residues long. CDR1 is SGHNT, CDR2 YYREEE, per germline (reference sequence). The ends lost 0 bases at V and 7 bases at J; junction bases unmatched: 8. The CDR3 is CASSLESRTGANIQYF. CDR3 nucleotide sequence: TGTGCCAGCAGCTTGGAATCTCGGACAGGGGCCAACATTCAGTACTTC.

The chain carries TRBV6-6 and TRBJ2-7; D ambiguous. This CDR3 region has 12 residues. Germline V gene lookup returns CDR1 MNHNY and CDR2 SVGAGI (reference sequence). V was cut by 3 bases and J by 5 bases, with 8 bases left in between. The CDR3: CASSYLVDEQYF. In DNA, the CDR3 is TGTGCCAGCAGTTATTTGGTCGACGAGCAGTACTTC.